This T cell receptor beta chain was found in a study of T cell changes during pregnancy in multiple sclerosis. Some clones are missing from TCRdb's copy, which holds only in-frame ones; the method was immunoSEQ multiplex PCR. The top ten hold about 15% of the sample, which has tens of thousands of clones, around four fifths seen once. The CDR3 covers 16 residues. The V end lost 2 bases, the J end lost 0 bases, and 11 bases lay between the germline ends. Germline CDR1 MRHNA, CDR2 SNTAGT. This clonotype was sampled from a female donor in good health, enrolled as a control in a pregnancy study. This rearrangement joins TRBV6-4 to TRBJ2-1; D gene uncertain. Here the sequenced sample was CD8+ T cells from peripheral blood mononuclear cells, taken in the first trimester of pregnancy. The CDR3 is CASSDLAASSYNEQFF. The CDR3 region has the DNA TGTGCCAGCAGTGACCTTGCGGCCAGCTCCTACAATGAGCAGTTCTTC.